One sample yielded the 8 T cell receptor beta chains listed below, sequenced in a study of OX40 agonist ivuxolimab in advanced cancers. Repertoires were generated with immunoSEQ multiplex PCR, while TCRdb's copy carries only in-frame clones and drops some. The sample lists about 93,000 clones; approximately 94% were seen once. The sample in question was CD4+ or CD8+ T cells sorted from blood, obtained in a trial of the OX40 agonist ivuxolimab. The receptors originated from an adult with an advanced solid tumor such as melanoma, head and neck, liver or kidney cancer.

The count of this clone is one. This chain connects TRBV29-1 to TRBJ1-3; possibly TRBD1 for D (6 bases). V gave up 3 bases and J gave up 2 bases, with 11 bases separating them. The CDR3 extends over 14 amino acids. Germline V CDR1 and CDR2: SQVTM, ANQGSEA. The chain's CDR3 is CSVDLQGTGNTIYF. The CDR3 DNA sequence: TGCAGCGTTGACCTTCAGGGGACTGGAAACACCATATATTTT.

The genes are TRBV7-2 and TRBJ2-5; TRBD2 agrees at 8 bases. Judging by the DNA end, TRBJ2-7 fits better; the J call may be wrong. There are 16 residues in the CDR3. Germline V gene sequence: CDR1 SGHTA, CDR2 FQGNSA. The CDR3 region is CASTHTGTRDSYEQYF. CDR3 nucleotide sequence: TGTGCCAGCACCCACACAGGGACTAGGGACTCCTACGAGCAGTACTTC.

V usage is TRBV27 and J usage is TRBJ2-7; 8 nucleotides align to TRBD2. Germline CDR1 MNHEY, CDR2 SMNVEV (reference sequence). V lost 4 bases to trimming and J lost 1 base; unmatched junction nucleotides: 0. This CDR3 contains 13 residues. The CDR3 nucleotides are TGTGCCAGCAGTTCTAGCGGGTCCTACGAGCAGTACTTC. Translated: CASSSSGSYEQYF.

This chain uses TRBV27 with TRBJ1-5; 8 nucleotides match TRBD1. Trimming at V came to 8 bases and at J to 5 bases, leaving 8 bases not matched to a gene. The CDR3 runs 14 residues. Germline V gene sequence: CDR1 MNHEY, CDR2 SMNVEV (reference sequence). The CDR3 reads CASGVTGVYQPQHF. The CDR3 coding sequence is TGTGCCAGCGGGGTGACAGGGGTATATCAGCCCCAGCATTTT.

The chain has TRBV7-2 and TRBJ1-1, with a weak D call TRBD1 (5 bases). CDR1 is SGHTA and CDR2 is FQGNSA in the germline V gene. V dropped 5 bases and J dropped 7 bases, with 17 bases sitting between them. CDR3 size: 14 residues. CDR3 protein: CASSAESGLFEAFF. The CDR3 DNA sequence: TGTGCCAGCAGCGCAGAATCGGGACTCTTTGAAGCTTTCTTT.

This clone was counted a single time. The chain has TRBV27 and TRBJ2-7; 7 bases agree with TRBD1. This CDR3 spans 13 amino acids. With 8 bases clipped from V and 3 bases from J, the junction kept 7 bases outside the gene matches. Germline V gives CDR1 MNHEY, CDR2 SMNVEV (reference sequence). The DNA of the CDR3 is TGTGCCAGCGGCTACAGGGGCAGCTACGAGCAGTACTTC. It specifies CASGYRGSYEQYF.

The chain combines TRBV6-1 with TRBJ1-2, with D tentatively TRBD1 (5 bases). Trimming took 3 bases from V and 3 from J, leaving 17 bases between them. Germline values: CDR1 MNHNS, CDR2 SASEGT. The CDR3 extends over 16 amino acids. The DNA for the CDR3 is TGTGCCAGCAGTGACAACAGGAACGGTCAGGACTATGGCTACACCTTC. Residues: CASSDNRNGQDYGYTF.

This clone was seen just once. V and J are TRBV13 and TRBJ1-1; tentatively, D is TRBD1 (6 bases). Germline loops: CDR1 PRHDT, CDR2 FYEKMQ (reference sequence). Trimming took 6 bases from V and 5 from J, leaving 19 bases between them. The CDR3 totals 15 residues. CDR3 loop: CASRGLGQSRTEAFF. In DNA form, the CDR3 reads TGTGCCAGCAGAGGGCTCGGACAGAGTAGAACTGAAGCTTTCTTT.